Below are 31 T cell receptor beta chains sequenced from a single sample in a study of T cells after posttransplantation cyclophosphamide. Some clones are missing from TCRdb's copy, which holds only in-frame ones; the method was immunoSEQ multiplex PCR. In total the sample includes some 40,000 clones, none of them seen once. Sequenced sample: PBMCs. These receptors were obtained from a man between 45 and 60 years old in good health, CMV-negative, and a related stem cell transplant donor.

This clone has a count of ten or more. The rearrangement uses TRBV19 and TRBJ1-5, with D perhaps TRBD1 (6 bases). The germline CDR1 and CDR2 sequences are LNHDA and SQIVND (reference sequence). The CDR3 length is 14 residues. The V gene lost 5 bases and the J gene lost 7 bases, with 15 bases spanning the gap. The DNA for the CDR3 is TGTGCCAGTAGTCCTTACAGGGCTGGACAGCCCCAGCATTTT. Protein product: CASSPYRAGQPQHF.

This clone was seen many times. The chain joins TRBV6-5 to TRBJ1-4, with D maybe TRBD1 (6 bases). The CDR3 is made up of 15 amino acids. V gave up 0 bases and J gave up 7 bases, with 12 bases separating them. CDR1 and CDR2 (germline): MNHEY, SVGAGI. CDR3 region: CASSYSPQGGEKLFF. CDR3 DNA sequence: TGTGCCAGCAGTTACTCCCCACAGGGTGGTGAAAAACTGTTTTTT.

This clone came up many times. The chain employs TRBV5-1 and TRBJ2-3, with a possible D match to TRBD2 (6 bases). Trimming removed 4 bases from V and 5 bases from J, with 14 bases in between. This CDR3 is built from 14 residues. Germline V CDR1 and CDR2: SGHRS, YFSETQ. The CDR3 region is CASSAGPLGDTQYF. CDR3 DNA sequence: TGCGCCAGCAGCGCGGGACCGCTGGGAGATACGCAGTATTTT.

This clone was counted many times. The chain carries TRBV19 and TRBJ1-3; no clear D gene. The CDR3 runs to 12 residues. From germline, CDR1 is LNHDA and CDR2 SQIVND (reference sequence). The V gene lost 6 bases and the J gene lost 14 bases, with 17 bases spanning the gap. CDR3 DNA: TGTGCCAGTAGCCCCCGCAGCGGCGCGGTATATTTT. Its protein product is CASSPRSGAVYF.

This clone occurred many times. The chain has TRBV4-3 and TRBJ1-2, with D perhaps matching TRBD1 (5 bases). The CDR3 spans 17 residues. Trimming shortened V by 3 bases and J by 4 bases, and 21 bases separated the two germline ends. Looked up from germline, CDR1 is LGHNA and CDR2 is YSLEER. The CDR3, as DNA: TGCGCCAGCAGCCAGACTTTTAGACAGCCGGTTACCTATGGCTACACCTTC. It codes for CASSQTFRQPVTYGYTF.

In this sample, this clone turned up many times. Written as DNA, the CDR3 is TGTGCCAGTACTCCTTCAGGGACAGGGATCAATCAGCCCCAGCATTTT. This translates into CASTPSGTGINQPQHF. The rearrangement links TRBV19 to TRBJ1-5; 9 nucleotides line up with TRBD1. This CDR3 spans 16 amino acids. V was pared by 7 bases and J by 3 bases, with 10 bases of the junction left unmatched. Looked up from germline, CDR1 is LNHDA and CDR2 is SQIVND (reference sequence).

This clone came up many times. This chain joins TRBV7-8 and TRBJ1-2, with 8 positions matching TRBD1. Germline CDR1 reads SGHVS; CDR2 reads FQNEAQ. Losses at the gene ends were 3 bases for V and 6 bases for J; bases not matched to a gene: 6. The CDR3 runs to 14 residues. The CDR3 nucleotides read TGTGCCAGCAGCTTCCGGACAGGGTTAGATGGCTACACCTTC. It is translated as CASSFRTGLDGYTF.

This clone was counted at least ten times. This sequence joins TRBV5-6 and TRBJ2-1; 10 bases align to TRBD2. V shed 4 bases and J 2 bases; nucleotides not matched to a gene: 3. CDR1 and CDR2 from the germline V gene are SGHDT and YYEEEE. This CDR3 comprises 15 residues. The CDR3 bases are TGTGCCAGCAGCCCGGGACTAGCGCCCTACAATGAGCAGTTCTTC. Translation: CASSPGLAPYNEQFF. The full variable domain, with the rest looked up from reference TRBV5-6 and TRBJ2-1, is DAGVTQSPTHLIKTRGQQVTLRCSPKSGHDTVSWYQQALGQGPQFIFQYYEEEERQRGNFPDRFSGHQFPNYSSELNVNALLLGDSALYLCASSPGLAPYNEQFFGPGTRLTVL.

This clone was found many times. The chain has TRBV7-2 and TRBJ2-4, with D possibly TRBD1 on 6 matching bases. CDR3 length: 14 residues. Trimming cost V 5 bases and J 6 bases, with 14 bases left between them. Germline CDR1 reads SGHTA; CDR2 reads FQGNSA. The CDR3 coding sequence is TGTGCCAGCAGCGACCAGACAGGTAGAAACATTCAGTACTTC. Protein: CASSDQTGRNIQYF. Full variable domain (rest looked up from reference TRBV7-2 and TRBJ2-4): GAGVSQSPSNKVTEKGKDVELRCDPISGHTALYWYRQSLGQGLEFLIYFQGNSAPDKSGLPSDRFSAERTGGSVSTLTIQRTQQEDSAVYLCASSDQTGRNIQYFGAGTRLSVL.

In its sample, this clone was seen many times. J is TRBJ1-5 and V is TRBV30, with D tentatively TRBD1 (5 bases). Trimming removed 5 bases from V and 0 bases from J, with 11 bases in between. This CDR3 spans 14 amino acids. Germline V gene lookup returns CDR1 GTSNPN and CDR2 SVGIG (reference sequence). Here the CDR3 DNA reads TGTGCCTGGGGGGGGGAGAATAGCAATCAGCCCCAGCATTTT. As protein: CAWGGENSNQPQHF.

This clone was picked up a small number of times. The chain combines TRBV5-1 with TRBJ2-5, with TRBD1 as a possible D gene (5 bases). CDR3 length equals 15 residues. Trimming stripped 2 bases from V and 9 bases from J, with 20 bases between. CDR1 and CDR2 from the germline V gene are SGHRS and YFSETQ. The CDR3 loop reads CASSLALPRGGSQYF. The CDR3 region has the DNA TGCGCCAGCAGCTTAGCCCTCCCTAGGGGTGGGTCCCAGTACTTC. The full variable domain, its missing parts supplied by reference TRBV5-1 and TRBJ2-5, is KAGVTQTPRYLIKTRGQQVTLSCSPISGHRSVSWYQQTPGQGLQFLFEYFSETQRNKGNFPGRFSGRQFSNSRSEMNVSTLELGDSALYLCASSLALPRGGSQYFGPGTRLLVL.

In its sample, this clone was seen many times. This chain links TRBV5-1 with TRBJ2-2; TRBD1 aligns across 8 bases. The CDR3 loop spans 14 amino acids. With 6 bases clipped from V and 4 bases from J, the junction kept 5 bases outside the gene matches. Germline V CDR1 and CDR2: SGHRS, YFSETQ. This CDR3 reads CASNAGGSTGELFF. The CDR3 coding sequence is TGCGCCAGCAACGCAGGGGGCAGCACCGGGGAGCTGTTTTTT. Looking up the rest from reference TRBV5-1 and TRBJ2-2 gives the full variable domain: KAGVTQTPRYLIKTRGQQVTLSCSPISGHRSVSWYQQTPGQGLQFLFEYFSETQRNKGNFPGRFSGRQFSNSRSEMNVSTLELGDSALYLCASNAGGSTGELFFGEGSRLTVL.

This clone was recorded at least ten times. The rearrangement links TRBV6-1 to TRBJ2-3; no clear D gene. The CDR3 is 10 amino acids. Trimming removed 5 bases from V and 7 bases from J, with 4 bases in between. The germline V gene encodes CDR1 MNHNS and CDR2 SASEGT. CDR3 sequence reads: CASSFYTQYF. The CDR3 bases are TGTGCCAGCAGTTTCTATACGCAGTATTTT.

There are many counts of this clone. The rearrangement joins TRBV7-9 to TRBJ1-2; D is uncertain. This CDR3 is 15 amino acids long. CDR1 SEHNR and CDR2 FQNEAQ come from the germline V gene (reference sequence). Deletions cut 2 bases from V and 8 bases from J, with 18 bases between. The CDR3 region has the DNA TGTGCCAGCAGCTTATACGGTTCTGACTCGGCGGGCTACACCTTC. Its translation: CASSLYGSDSAGYTF.

This clone appeared many times. The chain employs TRBV2 and TRBJ1-2; TRBD1 might be the D (5 bases). V dropped 5 bases and J dropped 5 bases, with 9 bases sitting between them. CDR1 is SNHLY and CDR2 is FYNNEI in the germline V gene. CDR3 length equals 12 residues. CDR3 loop: CASSYRPYGYTF. In nucleotides, the CDR3 is TGTGCCAGCAGTTACAGGCCATATGGCTACACCTTC.

At least ten counts were recorded for this clone. The chain combines TRBV5-1 with TRBJ2-5, with 11 nucleotides matching TRBD1. CDR3 length: 16 residues. Germline V gene sequence: CDR1 SGHRS, CDR2 YFSETQ. V gave up 3 bases and J gave up 0 bases; unmatched junction bases: 4. The CDR3 DNA reads TGCGCCAGCAGCTCCGGGACAGGGGGTTACCAAGAGACCCAGTACTTC. Translation gives CASSSGTGGYQETQYF. Full variable domain (rest looked up from reference TRBV5-1 and TRBJ2-5): KAGVTQTPRYLIKTRGQQVTLSCSPISGHRSVSWYQQTPGQGLQFLFEYFSETQRNKGNFPGRFSGRQFSNSRSEMNVSTLELGDSALYLCASSSGTGGYQETQYFGPGTRLLVL.

This clone has a count of ten or more. The genes are TRBV19 and TRBJ1-5; TRBD1 is a possible D gene (5 bases). This CDR3 comprises 17 residues. Germline loops: CDR1 LNHDA, CDR2 SQIVND (reference sequence). Trimming shortened V by 3 bases and J by 5 bases, and 20 bases separated the two germline ends. The CDR3 here is CASSIISVQGWDQPQHF. CDR3 coding DNA: TGTGCCAGTAGTATTATTTCAGTGCAGGGCTGGGATCAGCCCCAGCATTTT. Looking up the rest from reference TRBV19 and TRBJ1-5 gives the full variable domain: DGGITQSPKYLFRKEGQNVTLSCEQNLNHDAMYWYRQDPGQGLRLIYYSQIVNDFQKGDIAEGYSVSREKKESFPLTVTSAQKNPTAFYLCASSIISVQGWDQPQHFGDGTRLSIL.

The J gene is TRBJ1-2, the V gene TRBV6-6; D gene unclear. Germline CDR1 reads MNHNY; CDR2 reads SVGAGI (reference sequence). CDR3 length equals 15 residues. V lost 6 bases, J lost 4 bases, and 18 bases lay in between. The CDR3 DNA sequence: TGTGCCAGCAGCTCGGAAGGTGGGCCGATCTATGGCTACACCTTC. Encoded protein: CASSSEGGPIYGYTF.

This clone was counted many times. This sample includes further DNA sequences coding for the same CDR3. V is TRBV6-1 and J is TRBJ2-7; tentative D call: TRBD1 (6 bases). Germline values: CDR1 MNHNS, CDR2 SASEGT. This CDR3 has 14 residues. The germline V and J ends were trimmed by 3 bases and 6 bases, with 15 bases remaining between them. CDR3 sequence reads: CASSDLWTATEQYF. CDR3 nucleotide sequence: TGTGCCAGCAGTGATCTATGGACAGCTACCGAGCAGTACTTC.

This clone appeared many times. The chain has TRBV2 and TRBJ2-1; a weak D match, TRBD2 (6 bases). Germline CDR1 reads SNHLY; CDR2 reads FYNNEI. This CDR3 comprises 15 residues. Trimming took off 4 bases at V and 8 bases at J, with 18 bases between the two ends. The CDR3 protein is CASSGRPGGGDEQFF. Written as DNA, the CDR3 is TGTGCCAGCAGTGGCCGACCCGGGGGTGGCGATGAGCAGTTCTTC.

This clone was seen ten or more times. V gene TRBV7-3 combines with J gene TRBJ2-1; possibly TRBD1 for D (5 bases). Germline CDR1 and CDR2: SGHTA and FQGTGA. The V end lost 0 bases, the J end lost 2 bases, and 11 bases lay between the germline ends. This CDR3 has 16 amino acids. CDR3 sequence reads: CASSLTAGATYNEQFF. The CDR3 DNA is TGTGCCAGCAGCTTAACGGCTGGGGCAACCTACAATGAGCAGTTCTTC.

This clone appeared many times. The chain combines TRBV1 with TRBJ1-1; no DNA check was done on the table's D call, TRBD1. TRBV1 is reported as a pseudogene. The CDR3 length is 17 residues. The CDR3 loop reads CTSSQDRTGNTNTEAFF. Written as DNA, the CDR3 is TGCACCAGCAGCCAAGATCGGACAGGGAATACGAACACTGAAGCTTTCTTT.

The chain couples TRBV10-2 to TRBJ2-1, with TRBD2 identical over 10 bases. After removal of 5 bases from V and 9 bases from J, the junction contained 7 bases not matched to a gene. Germline CDR1 WSHSY, CDR2 SAAADI. The CDR3 has 14 amino acids. The CDR3 region is CASSSGGALSEQFF. The CDR3 bases are TGCGCCAGCAGTAGCGGGGGGGCTTTGAGTGAGCAGTTCTTC.

This chain joins TRBV23-1 and TRBJ1-6, with D possibly being TRBD1 (6 bases). TRBV23-1 is given ORF status, its function remaining uncertain. V lost 4 bases to trimming and J lost 3 bases, with 10 bases between them. The CDR3 length is 15 residues. This CDR3 reads CASSPGQLYNSPLHF. The CDR3 coding sequence is TGCGCCAGCAGTCCGGGACAACTCTATAATTCACCCCTCCACTTT.

This clone was seen repeatedly, ten times or more. The V call is TRBV9, the J call TRBJ1-1, with D possibly matching TRBD1 (5 bases). Trimming pared 2 bases from V and 8 bases from J, leaving 10 bases between. CDR3 length: 12 amino acids. In germline, CDR1 is SGDLS, CDR2 YYNGEE. This CDR3 reads CASSVVGGEAFF. CDR3 nucleotides: TGTGCCAGCAGCGTTGTGGGGGGGGAAGCTTTCTTT.

This clone appeared many times. The genes are TRBV27 and TRBJ2-7; no firm D call. Germline V gene data show CDR1 as MNHEY and CDR2 as SMNVEV (reference sequence). This CDR3 spans 13 amino acids. Trimming took off 2 bases at V and 0 bases at J, with 5 bases between the two ends. CDR3 loop: CASSLTGSYEQYF. As DNA, the CDR3 is TGTGCCAGCAGTTTAACGGGCTCCTACGAGCAGTACTTC.

This clone was seen repeatedly, ten times or more. The CDR3 nucleotides read TGTGCCAGCAGACCTCGACAGGGTCTCGAAGAAAAACTGTTTTTT. It encodes CASRPRQGLEEKLFF. This rearrangement joins TRBV6-5 to TRBJ1-4; 7 nucleotides align to TRBD1. This CDR3 is 15 amino acids long. V trimming: 6 bases; J trimming: 8 bases; junction bases outside the gene matches: 12. Germline loops: CDR1 MNHEY, CDR2 SVGAGI.

This clone was seen repeatedly, ten times or more. This chain joins TRBV7-2 and TRBJ2-1; TRBD2 aligns across 11 bases. Germline lookup yields CDR1 SGHTA and CDR2 FQGNSA. The CDR3 runs 17 residues. V was pared by 5 bases and J by 7 bases, with 13 bases of the junction left unmatched. The CDR3: CASSVLAGAGLVNEQFF. The CDR3 coding sequence is TGTGCCAGCAGCGTACTAGCGGGAGCGGGTTTAGTGAATGAGCAGTTCTTC.

This clone was recorded at least ten times. CDR3 sequence (DNA): TGTGCCAGCAGAGATAGCGGGATTAACAATGAGCAGTTCTTC. It is translated as CASRDSGINNEQFF. V is TRBV11-3 and J is TRBJ2-1, with TRBD2 matching 8 bases. V was clipped by 6 bases and J by 5 bases; unmatched bases: 6. The CDR3 spans 14 residues. Germline V gene sequence: CDR1 SGHNT, CDR2 YENEEA.

This clone appeared many times. V gene TRBV9 combines with J gene TRBJ1-1; D gene unclear. The V end was cut by 4 bases, the J end by 0 bases, with 7 bases between. This CDR3 region has 13 residues. The germline V gene encodes CDR1 SGDLS and CDR2 YYNGEE. The CDR3 here is CASSPTLNTEAFF. The CDR3 bases are TGTGCCAGCAGCCCCACACTGAACACTGAAGCTTTCTTT.

This clone was seen repeatedly, ten times or more. The V gene is TRBV25-1, the J gene TRBJ2-7; perhaps TRBD2 as D (5 bases). The length of the CDR3 is 14 residues. Trimming took 3 bases from V and 2 from J, leaving 11 bases between them. Germline assignment: CDR1 MGHDK and CDR2 SYGVNS. CDR3 sequence reads: CASSDWTGTYEQYF. The CDR3 DNA reads TGTGCCAGCAGTGATTGGACGGGAACCTACGAGCAGTACTTC.